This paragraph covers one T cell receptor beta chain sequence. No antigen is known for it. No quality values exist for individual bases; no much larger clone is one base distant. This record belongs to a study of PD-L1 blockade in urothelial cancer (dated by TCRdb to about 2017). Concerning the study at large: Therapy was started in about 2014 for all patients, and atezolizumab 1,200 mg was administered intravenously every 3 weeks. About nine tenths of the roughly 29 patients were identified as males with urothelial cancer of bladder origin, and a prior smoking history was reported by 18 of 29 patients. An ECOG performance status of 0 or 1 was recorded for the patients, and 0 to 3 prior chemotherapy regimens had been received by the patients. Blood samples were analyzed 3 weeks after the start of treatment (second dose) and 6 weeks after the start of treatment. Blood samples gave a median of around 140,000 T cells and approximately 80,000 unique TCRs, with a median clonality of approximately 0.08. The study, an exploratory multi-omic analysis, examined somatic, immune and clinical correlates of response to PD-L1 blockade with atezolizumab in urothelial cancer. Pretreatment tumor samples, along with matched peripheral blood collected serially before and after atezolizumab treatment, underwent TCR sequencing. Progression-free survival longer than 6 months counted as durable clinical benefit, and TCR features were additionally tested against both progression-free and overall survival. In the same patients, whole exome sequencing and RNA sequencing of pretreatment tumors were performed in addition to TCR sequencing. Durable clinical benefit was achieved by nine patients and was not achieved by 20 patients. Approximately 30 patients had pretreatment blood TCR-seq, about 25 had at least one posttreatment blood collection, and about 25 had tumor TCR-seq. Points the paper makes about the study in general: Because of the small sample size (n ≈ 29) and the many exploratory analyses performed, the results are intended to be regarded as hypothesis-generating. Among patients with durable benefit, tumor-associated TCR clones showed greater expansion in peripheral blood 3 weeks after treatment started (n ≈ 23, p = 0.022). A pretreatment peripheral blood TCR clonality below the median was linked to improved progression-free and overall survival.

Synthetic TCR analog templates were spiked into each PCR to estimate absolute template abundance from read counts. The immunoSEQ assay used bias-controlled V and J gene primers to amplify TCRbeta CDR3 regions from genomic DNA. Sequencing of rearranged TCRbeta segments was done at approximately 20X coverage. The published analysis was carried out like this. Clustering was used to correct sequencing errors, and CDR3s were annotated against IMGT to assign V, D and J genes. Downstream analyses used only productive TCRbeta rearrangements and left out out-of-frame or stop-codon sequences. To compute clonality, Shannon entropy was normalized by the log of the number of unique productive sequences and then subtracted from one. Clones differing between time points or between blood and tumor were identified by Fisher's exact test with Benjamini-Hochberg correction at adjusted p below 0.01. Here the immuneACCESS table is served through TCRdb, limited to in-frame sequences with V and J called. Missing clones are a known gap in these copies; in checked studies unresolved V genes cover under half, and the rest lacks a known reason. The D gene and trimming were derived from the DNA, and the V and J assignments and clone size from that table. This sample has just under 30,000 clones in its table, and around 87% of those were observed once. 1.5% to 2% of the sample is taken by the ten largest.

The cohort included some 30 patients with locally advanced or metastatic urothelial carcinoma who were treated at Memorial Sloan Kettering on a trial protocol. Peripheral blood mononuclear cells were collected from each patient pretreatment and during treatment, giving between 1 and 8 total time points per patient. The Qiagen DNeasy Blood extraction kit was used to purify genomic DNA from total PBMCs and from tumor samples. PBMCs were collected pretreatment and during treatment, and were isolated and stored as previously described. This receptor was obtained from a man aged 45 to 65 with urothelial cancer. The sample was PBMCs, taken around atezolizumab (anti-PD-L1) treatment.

The CDR3 sequence is CASNADSLNYGYTF. The bases are TGTGCCAGCAACGCGGACAGTCTCAACTATGGCTACACCTTC. The chain uses TRBV7-8 and TRBJ1-2; possibly the D gene is TRBD1, per 6 matching bases. The V end loses 7 bases and the J end loses 2 bases, and a stretch of 14 bases separates them. The CDR3 spans 14 residues, from the cysteine through the phenylalanine. The DNA shown is the 42-base CDR3, in frame from base 1. In the germline V gene, CDR1 corresponds to SGHVS and CDR2 to FQNEAQ.